These T cell receptor beta chains were read from a single sample in a study of T-cell reconstitution after alpha-beta-depleted transplantation in children. MiXCR, applied by TCRdb to the PCR reads, yields one record per CDR3 protein. The sample has approximately 230,000 distinct CDR3 sequences, about 25% seen once. The starting material was PBMCs, obtained before TCRalphabeta/CD19-depleted stem cell transplant. These receptors came from a girl aged 2 to 10 with Fanconi anemia, due to receive a stem cell transplant. Each CDR3 is given with its conserved first and last residue. A D gene is named only where the DNA matches it firmly. Clone size appears in some rows only: once, few, many, or a class for an expanded clone.

DNA	CDR3	D	size	V	J
TGTGCCAGCAAACTCGGGGGGGAGGCAGATACGCAGTATTTT	CASKLGGEADTQYF	TRBD2	NA	TRBV2	TRBJ2-3
TGTGCCAGCTCACCTTCAGTGATTCTGAACACTGAAGCTTTCTTT	CASSPSVILNTEAFF	NA	many	TRBV18	TRBJ1-1
TGCAGCGTTACCAGGGACGTCGTAGGAGAGACCCAGTACTTC	CSVTRDVVGETQYF	NA	NA	TRBV29-1	TRBJ2-5
TGTGCCAGCAGTGAACCTAGAGAAGAGACCCAGTACTTC	CASSEPREETQYF	NA	NA	TRBV6-1	TRBJ2-5
TGTGCCAGCAGCACCCATGGGGGTGGAGAGACCCAGTACTTC	CASSTHGGGETQYF	NA	few	TRBV7-3	TRBJ2-5
TGTGCCACCAGCAGAGAAGGTCGGGTTTACAATGAGCAGTTCTTC	CATSREGRVYNEQFF	NA	many	TRBV15	TRBJ2-1
TGCGCCAGCAGCGTGGGGACAACCACTGAAGCTTTCTTT	CASSVGTTTEAFF	NA	many	TRBV5-1	TRBJ1-1
TGCAGCGTTGGGGCCGCTAACTATGGCTACACCTTC	CSVGAANYGYTF	NA	many	TRBV29-1	TRBJ1-2
TGTGCCAGCAGCTTCCAGGGTAGCAATCAGCCCCAGCATTTT	CASSFQGSNQPQHF	NA	NA	TRBV7-9	TRBJ1-5
TGCAGTGCTGACTCCCGACTGACTAGCGGAAACTACGAGCAGTACTTC	CSADSRLTSGNYEQYF	TRBD2	few	TRBV20-1	TRBJ2-7
TGTGCCAGCAGCCAAATCTTCCCGGGACAGGGGGCAACCGGGGAGCTGTTTTTT	CASSQIFPGQGATGELFF	TRBD1	NA	TRBV3-1	TRBJ2-2
TGCAGCGTTGACAGGGGCGGCACTGAAGCTTTCTTT	CSVDRGGTEAFF	NA	NA	TRBV29-1	TRBJ1-1
TGTGCCAGCAGTTACGCGGGGAGCACAGATACGCAGTATTTT	CASSYAGSTDTQYF	NA	many	TRBV12-3/TRBV12-4	TRBJ2-3
TGTGCCAGCAGTTACAAGCAGGCGGACAACAATGAGCAGTTCTTC	CASSYKQADNNEQFF	NA	NA	TRBV6-2/TRBV6-3	TRBJ2-1
TGCAGTGCTAGGGTAGCGGGAGATCACACAGATACGCAGTATTTT	CSARVAGDHTDTQYF	TRBD2	NA	TRBV20-1	TRBJ2-3
TGCAGTGCTCCTCCTAGCGGGAGGGGCACAGATACGCAGTATTTT	CSAPPSGRGTDTQYF	TRBD2	many	TRBV20-1	TRBJ2-3
TGTGCCAGTAAGAATTGGTCAGGGAACACTGAAGCTTTCTTT	CASKNWSGNTEAFF	NA	NA	TRBV19	TRBJ1-1
TGCAGTGCTAGAGATCGAATAGCGGGAGAGGGCGAGCAGTACTTC	CSARDRIAGEGEQYF	TRBD2	NA	TRBV20-1	TRBJ2-7
TGTGCCAGCAGCTTACGGGGGGCCGTCACAGATACGCAGTATTTT	CASSLRGAVTDTQYF	NA	many	TRBV7-2	TRBJ2-3
TGTGCCAGCAGGATACGAGGGGGTTCCGGTGAGATGGTTTACGAGCAGTACTTC	CASRIRGGSGEMVYEQYF	NA	many	TRBV12-3/TRBV12-4	TRBJ2-7
TGTGCCAGCAGTCATACCCACTCCTACAATGAGCAGTTCTTC	CASSHTHSYNEQFF	NA	NA	TRBV7-9	TRBJ2-1
TGCGCCAGCAGCTTGGCGGCAGGGCCGTACAATGAGCAGTTCTTC	CASSLAAGPYNEQFF	NA	many	TRBV5-1	TRBJ2-1
TGCGCCAGCAGCCCCGGTAACTACGAGCAGTACTTC	CASSPGNYEQYF	NA	NA	TRBV4-1	TRBJ2-7
TGCAGTGCTAGTGTGCCCCGACATGCTGGTCGGAAAGAGACCCAGTACTTC	CSASVPRHAGRKETQYF	NA	NA	TRBV20-1	TRBJ2-5
TGCAGTGCTAGAGCTCGACTCCCCCCGGGACTACCTTTCTACGAGCAGTACTTC	CSARARLPPGLPFYEQYF	TRBD2	many	TRBV20-1	TRBJ2-7
TGTGCCTGGAGTGCCAGCACAGATACGCAGTATTTT	CAWSASTDTQYF	NA	many	TRBV30	TRBJ2-3
TGCAGTGCCATTCTCGGCAGGGGTCTCCTTTCTTGGCAGCCCCAGCATTTT	CSAILGRGLLSWQPQHF	NA	NA	TRBV20-1	TRBJ1-5
TGTGCCAGCAGTCCAACCATGTACCAAGAGACCCAGTACTTC	CASSPTMYQETQYF	NA	many	TRBV12-3/TRBV12-4	TRBJ2-5
TGTGCCAGCAGTTTCCAGGGGGCGACGGGTAATGAAAAACTGTTTTTT	CASSFQGATGNEKLFF	TRBD1	many	TRBV12-3/TRBV12-4	TRBJ1-4
TGCAGTGCTAGAGGCACCATGAACACTGAAGCTTTCTTT	CSARGTMNTEAFF	NA	NA	TRBV20-1	TRBJ1-1
TGTGCCAGCAGTGCCGGGGGACAGGGGATCTACGAGCAGTACTTC	CASSAGGQGIYEQYF	TRBD1	many	TRBV28	TRBJ2-7